The text below deals with one TCR beta chain. This sample stems from a study of cytomegalovirus exposure and HLA in healthy donors. The PCR contained 60 Vbeta and 13 Jbeta primers. This table comes from immunoSEQ multiplex PCR, and its TCRdb copy is limited to in-frame clones, with some not included. Here the sample spans about 130,000 clones, about 84% being singletons. Losses at the gene ends were 8 bases for V and 6 bases for J; bases not matched to a gene: 6. CDR1 and CDR2 (germline): KGHSH, LQKENI. There are 13 residues in the CDR3. The TCR originated in a boy aged 5-17 years in good health and CMV-seronegative. Source material: PBMCs. The chain employs TRBV18 and TRBJ1-4, with 7 positions matching TRBD1. The CDR3 DNA reads TGTGCCAGCCGTAGACAGGGTGATGAAAAACTGTTTTTT. Translation: CASRRQGDEKLFF.